Listed here are 9 T cell receptor beta chains from one sample, sequenced in a study of T cells in tuberculosis. Here immunoSEQ multiplex PCR was the method, and the copy in TCRdb shows in-frame clones only, minus some. The data show about 34,000 clones, 80% to 95% seen once. The sample's time point: new active TB diagnosis, blood taken before or within 7 days of starting treatment. This sample comprised PBMCs, obtained at tuberculosis diagnosis. The receptors come from an adult with tuberculosis.

In DNA, the CDR3 is TGTGCCAGCAGTCACCACACCCAGGGCCAGCCCCAGCATTTT. This sequence encodes CASSHHTQGQPQHF. V is TRBV6-5 and J is TRBJ1-5, with D maybe TRBD1 (5 bases). This CDR3 spans 14 amino acids. V was pared by 5 bases and J by 7 bases, with 15 bases between. The germline CDR1 and CDR2 sequences are MNHEY and SVGAGI.

The chain joins TRBV5-1 to TRBJ2-2; 10 bases are shared with TRBD1. Per the germline V gene, CDR1 is SGHRS and CDR2 is YFSETQ. Trimming cost V 2 bases and J 5 bases; bases outside gene matches: 6. The CDR3 spans 16 residues. CDR3 sequence (DNA): TGCGCCAGCAGCTTCTCCGGGACAGGGGAGACCGGGGAGCTGTTTTTT. Residues: CASSFSGTGETGELFF.

The rearrangement links TRBV5-1 to TRBJ2-5; 7 bases are a match to TRBD2. V dropped 7 bases and J dropped 2; count of bases not matched to a gene: 11. CDR3 length: 15 residues. CDR1 is SGHRS and CDR2 is YFSETQ in the germline V gene. CDR3 loop: CASRSSGAFQETQYF. CDR3 bases: TGCGCCAGCCGGTCAAGCGGGGCGTTTCAAGAGACCCAGTACTTC. Filled out from reference TRBV5-1 and TRBJ2-5, the complete variable domain reads KAGVTQTPRYLIKTRGQQVTLSCSPISGHRSVSWYQQTPGQGLQFLFEYFSETQRNKGNFPGRFSGRQFSNSRSEMNVSTLELGDSALYLCASRSSGAFQETQYFGPGTRLLVL.

The chain recombines TRBV19 with TRBJ2-7; a possible D gene is TRBD1 (5 bases). With 10 bases removed from V and 3 bases from J, the gap between germline ends came to 13 bases. Germline values: CDR1 LNHDA, CDR2 SQIVND (reference sequence). This CDR3 spans 12 amino acids. CDR3 sequence: CATNLGDYEQYV. The CDR3 DNA reads TGTGCCACAAACCTAGGGGACTACGAGCAGTACGTC.

This chain joins TRBV5-1 and TRBJ2-7; D not certain. The CDR3 consists of 13 residues. With 5 bases removed from V and 2 bases from J, the gap between germline ends came to 11 bases. The germline V gene encodes CDR1 SGHRS and CDR2 YFSETQ. CDR3 in amino acids: CASRRPGTYEQYF. The CDR3 coding sequence is TGCGCCAGCAGAAGACCGGGTACCTACGAGCAGTACTTC.

The chain is built from TRBV10-2 and TRBJ2-1, with 8 bases identical to TRBD2. Trimming cost V 8 bases and J 2 bases; bases outside gene matches: 8. This CDR3 contains 15 residues. Germline loops: CDR1 WSHSY, CDR2 SAAADI. CDR3 bases: TGCGCCAGCGGGACCAGCGGGGGCGCCTACAATGAGCAGTTCTTC. This translates into CASGTSGGAYNEQFF.

The chain joins TRBV6-6 to TRBJ2-7, with TRBD2 as a possible D gene (6 bases). Between the trimmed V and J ends, which lost 2 bases and 7 bases, there was a span of 15 bases. CDR1 MNHNY and CDR2 SVGAGI come from the germline V gene (reference sequence). The CDR3 is 14 residues long. Here the CDR3 reads CASSYSGDAGEQYV. Written as DNA, the CDR3 is TGTGCCAGCAGTTACAGTGGGGACGCGGGGGAGCAGTACGTC.

The chain recombines TRBV5-1 with TRBJ2-1; 7 positions agree with TRBD1. Trimming removed 4 bases from V and 4 bases from J; junction bases left unmatched: 5. Germline assignment: CDR1 SGHRS and CDR2 YFSETQ. The CDR3 sequence is 14 residues long. CDR3 residues: CASSPWDSYNEQFF. The DNA of the CDR3 is TGCGCCAGCAGCCCGTGGGACAGTTACAATGAGCAGTTCTTC. Supplemented by reference TRBV5-1 and TRBJ2-1, the full variable domain reads KAGVTQTPRYLIKTRGQQVTLSCSPISGHRSVSWYQQTPGQGLQFLFEYFSETQRNKGNFPGRFSGRQFSNSRSEMNVSTLELGDSALYLCASSPWDSYNEQFFGPGTRLTVL.

The V gene is TRBV6-1, the J gene TRBJ2-1; maybe TRBD1 (6 bases). V was clipped by 4 bases and J by 10 bases, with 11 bases between them. The CDR3 totals 12 residues. The germline CDR1 and CDR2 sequences are MNHNS and SASEGT. CDR3 DNA: TGTGCCAGCAGTGTACAGGGTTGGGAGCAGTTCTTC. It translates to CASSVQGWEQFF.